The 24 T cell receptor beta chains below were found in one sample sequenced in a study of blood T cell repertoires in COVID-19. Method: immunoSEQ multiplex PCR; TCRdb's copy keeps in-frame clones and lacks some. The data contain some 290,000 clones, about nine tenths of them singletons. Sequenced: peripheral blood. Receptors originate from a woman in her 50s who had recovered from COVID-19.

The gene calls are TRBV7-9 and TRBJ2-7; maybe TRBD2 (6 bases). The CDR3 covers 15 residues. V dropped 6 bases and J dropped 1 base, with 16 bases sitting between them. Germline loops: CDR1 SEHNR, CDR2 FQNEAQ (reference sequence). The CDR3 DNA reads as TGTGCCAGCAGTTCGGGACTGGAAGGATCCTACGAGCAGTACTTC. This translates into CASSSGLEGSYEQYF.

V gene TRBV19 combines with J gene TRBJ2-1, with D unresolved. CDR1 and CDR2 from the germline V gene are LNHDA and SQIVND (reference sequence). CDR3 length: 14 amino acids. The ends were cut back, 8 bases at V and 4 bases at J, with 15 bases in the middle. CDR3 sequence (DNA): TGTGCCAGTGCCGCGGCCTACGGGTACAATGAGCAGTTCTTC. It is translated as CASAAAYGYNEQFF.

The V and J genes are TRBV6-5 and TRBJ2-3; TRBD2 agrees at 7 bases. This CDR3 contains 14 residues. The ends lost 6 bases at V and 7 bases at J; junction bases unmatched: 10. The germline gives CDR1 MNHEY, CDR2 SVGAGI. The CDR3 DNA sequence: TGTGCCAGCAGCCCGATGGGGGGGTTCTATACGCAGTATTTT. Amino acids: CASSPMGGFYTQYF.

The gene calls are TRBV10-1 and TRBJ1-1; 8 bases are a match to TRBD1. CDR1 is WNHNN, CDR2 SYGVQD, per germline (reference sequence). The CDR3 is made up of 13 amino acids. Unmatched junction bases numbered 8, after V lost 10 bases and J lost 4 bases. The CDR3: CAIPRDRSTEAFF. The CDR3 DNA is TGCGCCATCCCGAGGGACAGGAGCACTGAAGCTTTCTTT.

This clone showed up just once. The V and J genes are TRBV28 and TRBJ2-6; TRBD2 is a possible D gene (5 bases). This CDR3 comprises 19 residues. In germline, CDR1 is MDHEN, CDR2 SYDVKM. The germline V and J ends were trimmed by 1 base and 2 bases, with 18 bases remaining between them. This CDR3 reads CASSLFSGGLVTGANVLTF. The DNA of the CDR3 is TGTGCCAGCAGTTTATTTTCAGGCGGGCTAGTAACTGGGGCCAACGTCCTGACTTTC.

This clone was detected once. V usage is TRBV5-5 and J usage is TRBJ2-7; D may be TRBD2 (7 bases). Trimming stripped 4 bases from V and 0 bases from J, with 20 bases between. The germline V gene has CDR1 SGHKS and CDR2 YYEKEE (reference sequence). The CDR3 has 17 amino acids. CDR3 protein: CASSLVGGANPSYEQYF. DNA of the CDR3: TGTGCCAGCAGCCTCGTGGGGGGGGCAAACCCCTCCTACGAGCAGTACTTC.

Only one count was recorded for this clone. V and J are TRBV6-5 and TRBJ2-1; TRBD2 matches 8 bases. The CDR3 is 15 residues long. CDR1 and CDR2 (germline): MNHEY, SVGAGI. The ends lost 6 bases at V and 0 bases at J; junction bases unmatched: 4. As DNA, the CDR3 is TGTGCCAGCAGAACTAGCGGTAGCTCCTACAATGAGCAGTTCTTC. This sequence encodes CASRTSGSSYNEQFF.

The rearrangement links TRBV7-2 to TRBJ1-6; TRBD1 is a possible D gene (5 bases). The CDR3 runs 13 residues. Germline-derived CDR1 and CDR2 are SGHTA and FQGNSA. V was trimmed by 4 bases and J by 6 bases, leaving 7 bases between them. CDR3 DNA sequence: TGTGCCAGCAGCTCGGGACTTAATTCACCCCTCCACTTT. Translated: CASSSGLNSPLHF.

The genes are TRBV2 and TRBJ2-7; a weak D match, TRBD1 (5 bases). Trimming cost V 4 bases and J 2 bases, with 9 bases left between them. The CDR3 sequence is 13 residues long. In germline, CDR1 is SNHLY, CDR2 FYNNEI. The CDR3 coding sequence is TGTGCCAGCAGTGTGGCCAGGGCCTACGAGCAGTACTTC. Its protein product is CASSVARAYEQYF.

This chain joins TRBV2 and TRBJ2-2; 7 bases are shared with TRBD1. After removal of 2 bases from V and 1 base from J, the junction contained 1 base not matched to a gene. Germline CDR1 SNHLY, CDR2 FYNNEI. The CDR3 loop spans 15 amino acids. The CDR3 reads CASSENRGNTGELFF. The CDR3, as DNA: TGTGCCAGCAGTGAAAACAGGGGGAACACCGGGGAGCTGTTTTTT.

This clone has just a few counts. This chain joins TRBV6-2 or TRBV6-3 and TRBJ2-7; the D gene is possibly TRBD1 (6 bases). This CDR3 comprises 14 residues. Germline assignment: CDR1 MNHEY and CDR2 SVGEGT. Trimming took 2 bases from V and 0 from J, leaving 8 bases between them. CDR3 sequence (DNA): TGTGCCAGCAGTTACGGGACAAACTCCTACGAGCAGTACTTC. It is translated as CASSYGTNSYEQYF.

For the CDR3, the DNA is TGTGCCAGCAGCCAGGCTAGCGGGAGCGAGCAGTACTTC. Amino acids: CASSQASGSEQYF. The chain links TRBV7-2 to TRBJ2-7; 10 bases map to TRBD2. The V and J ends lost 5 bases and 6 bases, in that order; junction bases with no gene match: 4. Per the germline V gene, CDR1 is SGHTA and CDR2 is FQGNSA. This CDR3 has 13 residues.

This clone appeared a single time. This rearrangement joins TRBV11-2 to TRBJ2-1; D is unclear. The CDR3 runs to 11 residues. Per germline, CDR1 SGHAT and CDR2 FQNNGV. Trimming cost V 2 bases and J 13 bases, with 9 bases left between them. The CDR3 loop is CASSLTSEQFF. CDR3 bases: TGTGCCAGCAGCTTAACGAGTGAACAGTTCTTC.

CDR3 sequence reads: CASSLVGLAGSANTGELFF. The CDR3 DNA follows: TGCGCCAGCAGCTTGGTAGGACTAGCGGGCTCCGCGAACACCGGGGAGCTGTTTTTT. The gene calls are TRBV5-1 and TRBJ2-2, with 11 bases matching TRBD2. The length of the CDR3 is 19 residues. J gave up 0 bases and V 0 bases, and 7 bases lay outside the gene matches. CDR1 SGHRS and CDR2 YFSETQ come from the germline V gene. Full variable domain (remainder filled in from reference TRBV5-1 and TRBJ2-2): KAGVTQTPRYLIKTRGQQVTLSCSPISGHRSVSWYQQTPGQGLQFLFEYFSETQRNKGNFPGRFSGRQFSNSRSEMNVSTLELGDSALYLCASSLVGLAGSANTGELFFGEGSRLTVL.

The V call is TRBV9, the J call TRBJ2-7; weak D call: TRBD2 (6 bases). This CDR3 has 15 amino acids. Germline CDR1 reads SGDLS; CDR2 reads YYNGEE. Trimming pared 7 bases from V and 0 bases from J, leaving 17 bases between. DNA for the CDR3: TGTGCCAGCTCGGAGGGTCTCCCCGGCTCCTACGAGCAGTACTTC. Protein product: CASSEGLPGSYEQYF.

The chain uses TRBV7-2 and TRBJ1-1, with no clear D. The CDR3 has 15 residues. Trimming shortened V by 4 bases and J by 4 bases, and 16 bases separated the two germline ends. The germline V gene has CDR1 SGHTA and CDR2 FQGNSA. The CDR3 here is CASSSNSGGITEAFF. As DNA, the CDR3 is TGTGCCAGCAGCTCGAATTCTGGAGGGATCACTGAAGCTTTCTTT.

The chain employs TRBV19 and TRBJ1-1; D not resolved. CDR1 and CDR2 from the germline V gene are LNHDA and SQIVND (reference sequence). Trimming shortened V by 7 bases and J by 5 bases, and 17 bases separated the two germline ends. CDR3 size: 14 residues. The CDR3 spells CASTAPGFSTEAFF. The CDR3 DNA reads TGTGCCAGTACCGCCCCGGGTTTTTCGACTGAAGCTTTCTTT.

The V gene is TRBV7-2, the J gene TRBJ1-1; TRBD1 agrees at 8 bases. Germline V lookup: CDR1 SGHTA, CDR2 FQGNSA. The CDR3 has 14 residues. Trimming at V came to 6 bases and at J to 3 bases, leaving 6 bases not matched to a gene. The CDR3, as DNA: TGTGCCAGCAGGCTGCAGGGGGCGGACACTGAAGCTTTCTTT. It encodes CASRLQGADTEAFF. The complete variable domain, with remaining parts taken from reference TRBV7-2 and TRBJ1-1, reads GAGVSQSPSNKVTEKGKDVELRCDPISGHTALYWYRQSLGQGLEFLIYFQGNSAPDKSGLPSDRFSAERTGGSVSTLTIQRTQQEDSAVYLCASRLQGADTEAFFGQGTRLTVV.

The table lists this clone with a count of one. V and J are TRBV7-2 and TRBJ2-2; 9 bases are a match to TRBD2. V dropped 6 bases and J dropped 5; count of bases not matched to a gene: 10. Looked up from germline, CDR1 is SGHTA and CDR2 is FQGNSA. CDR3 size: 16 residues. CDR3 protein: CASRATAGGRTGELFF. The CDR3 nucleotides read TGTGCCAGCAGGGCAACCGCGGGGGGGCGAACCGGGGAGCTGTTTTTT.

This clone was seen just once. The V call is TRBV29-1, the J call TRBJ2-7, with 8 bases identical to TRBD2. J was trimmed by 5 bases and V by 6 bases; bases with no gene match: 12. Germline V gene data show CDR1 as SQVTM and CDR2 as ANQGSEA. The CDR3 has 14 residues. CDR3 DNA: TGCAGCGTCCGACTCCCCAGCGGGAGCCACGAGCAGTACTTC. Translating it yields CSVRLPSGSHEQYF.

The chain has TRBV29-1 and TRBJ1-2; 9 bases line up with TRBD1. The CDR3 extends over 15 amino acids. CDR1 is SQVTM, CDR2 ANQGSEA, per germline. V was pared by 4 bases and J by 6 bases, with 12 bases of the junction left unmatched. In nucleotides, the CDR3 is TGCAGCGTTGGTGAGGGACAGGGCAATTTCGATGGCTACACCTTC. Its protein is CSVGEGQGNFDGYTF.

The CDR3 loop reads CAWSGRFGTGGAYNYGYTF. CDR3 coding DNA: TGTGCCTGGAGTGGGCGTTTTGGGACAGGGGGCGCGTATAACTATGGCTACACCTTC. The rearrangement links TRBV30 to TRBJ1-2; 12 bases are a match to TRBD1. Germline lookup yields CDR1 GTSNPN and CDR2 SVGIG (reference sequence). With 1 base clipped from V and 1 base from J, the junction kept 13 bases outside the gene matches. The CDR3 runs 19 residues.

This chain connects TRBV9 to TRBJ1-2; 7 positions agree with TRBD1. The J segment lost 4 bases and the V segment lost 0 bases, leaving 6 bases of the junction unmatched. Germline CDR1 SGDLS, CDR2 YYNGEE. The CDR3 is made up of 15 amino acids. The CDR3 DNA is TGTGCCAGCAGCGTAGGAGGGGGCGGCGGCTATGGCTACACCTTC. Translation gives CASSVGGGGGYGYTF.

The chain joins TRBV28 to TRBJ2-7; 10 bases fit TRBD2. The CDR3 totals 18 residues. Germline V CDR1 and CDR2: MDHEN, SYDVKM. V lost 1 base and J lost 3; bases outside the gene matches: 12. CDR3 loop: CASSLSAFTSGNNYEQYF. The CDR3 DNA reads TGTGCCAGCAGTTTATCTGCCTTCACTAGCGGGAACAACTACGAGCAGTACTTC.